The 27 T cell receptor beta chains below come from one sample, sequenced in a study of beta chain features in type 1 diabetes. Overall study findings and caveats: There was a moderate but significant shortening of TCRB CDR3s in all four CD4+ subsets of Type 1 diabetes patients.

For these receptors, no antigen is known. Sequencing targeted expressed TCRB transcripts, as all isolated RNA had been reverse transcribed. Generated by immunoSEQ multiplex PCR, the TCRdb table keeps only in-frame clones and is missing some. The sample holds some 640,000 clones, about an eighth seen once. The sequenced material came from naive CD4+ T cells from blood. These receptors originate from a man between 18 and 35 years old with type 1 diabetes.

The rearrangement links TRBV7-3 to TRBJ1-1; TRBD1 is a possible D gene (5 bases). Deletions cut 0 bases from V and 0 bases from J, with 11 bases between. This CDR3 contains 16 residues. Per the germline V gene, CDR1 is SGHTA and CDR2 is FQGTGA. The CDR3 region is CASSLTGDSMNTEAFF. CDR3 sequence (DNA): TGTGCCAGCAGCTTAACGGGAGACAGCATGAACACTGAAGCTTTCTTT.

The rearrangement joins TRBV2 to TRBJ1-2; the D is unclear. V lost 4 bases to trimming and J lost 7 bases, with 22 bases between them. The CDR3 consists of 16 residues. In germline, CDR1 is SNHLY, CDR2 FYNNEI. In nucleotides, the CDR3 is TGTGCCAGCAGTGGCGGCCGGTTCGAGCTCCGAGGTGGCTACACCTTC. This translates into CASSGGRFELRGGYTF.

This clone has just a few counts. CDR3 sequence: CASSPQGAEAFF. The CDR3 nucleotides are TGTGCCAGCAGTCCTCAGGGGGCTGAAGCTTTCTTT. This chain connects TRBV6-6 to TRBJ1-1; TRBD1 matches 7 bases. There are 12 residues in the CDR3. Trimming took 5 bases from V and 6 from J; bases not matched to a gene: 3. Germline assignment: CDR1 MNHNY and CDR2 SVGAGI (reference sequence).

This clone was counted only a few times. This CDR3 reads CAWSMSATNEKLFF. The CDR3 nucleotides read TGTGCCTGGAGTATGTCGGCAACTAATGAAAAACTGTTTTTT. The rearrangement links TRBV30 to TRBJ1-4; no clear D. Trimming left V 2 bases short and J 0 bases short, with 7 bases between. This CDR3 spans 14 amino acids. CDR1 is GTSNPN and CDR2 is SVGIG in the germline V gene (reference sequence).

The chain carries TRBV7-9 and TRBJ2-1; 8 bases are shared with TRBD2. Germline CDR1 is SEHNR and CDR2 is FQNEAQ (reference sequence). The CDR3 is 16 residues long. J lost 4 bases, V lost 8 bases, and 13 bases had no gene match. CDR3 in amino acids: CASGLEGGRRYNEQFF. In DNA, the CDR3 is TGTGCCAGCGGCCTGGAGGGCGGGAGGCGTTACAATGAGCAGTTCTTC. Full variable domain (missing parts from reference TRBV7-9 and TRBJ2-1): DTGVSQNPRHKITKRGQNVTFRCDPISEHNRLYWYRQTLGQGPEFLTYFQNEAQLEKSRLLSDRFSAERPKGSFSTLEIQRTEQGDSAMYLCASGLEGGRRYNEQFFGPGTRLTVL.

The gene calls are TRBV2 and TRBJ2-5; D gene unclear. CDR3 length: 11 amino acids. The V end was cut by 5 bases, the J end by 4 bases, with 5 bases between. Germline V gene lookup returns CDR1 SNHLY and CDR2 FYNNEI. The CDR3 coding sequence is TGTGCCAGCAGTTCGGGAGAGACCCAGTACTTC. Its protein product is CASSSGETQYF.

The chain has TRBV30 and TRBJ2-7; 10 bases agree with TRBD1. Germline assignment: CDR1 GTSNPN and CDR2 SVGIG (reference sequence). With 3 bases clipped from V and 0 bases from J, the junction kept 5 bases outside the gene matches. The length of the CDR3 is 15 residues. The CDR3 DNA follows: TGTGCCTGGAGGAACCGGGACAGGGGCTCCTACGAGCAGTACTTC. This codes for CAWRNRDRGSYEQYF.

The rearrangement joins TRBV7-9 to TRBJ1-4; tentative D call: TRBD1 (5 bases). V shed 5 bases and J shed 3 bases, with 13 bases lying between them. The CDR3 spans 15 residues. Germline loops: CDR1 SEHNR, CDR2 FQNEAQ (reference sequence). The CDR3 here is CASSPRVPANEKLFF. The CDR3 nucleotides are TGTGCCAGCAGCCCCAGGGTCCCTGCTAATGAAAAACTGTTTTTT.

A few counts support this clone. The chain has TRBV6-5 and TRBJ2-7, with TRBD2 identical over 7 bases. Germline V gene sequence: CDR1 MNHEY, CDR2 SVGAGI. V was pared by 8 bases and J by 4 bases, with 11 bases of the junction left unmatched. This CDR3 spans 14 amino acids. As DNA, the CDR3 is TGTGCCAGCCAGAGGACTAGGTCGGGATACGAGCAGTACTTC. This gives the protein CASQRTRSGYEQYF.

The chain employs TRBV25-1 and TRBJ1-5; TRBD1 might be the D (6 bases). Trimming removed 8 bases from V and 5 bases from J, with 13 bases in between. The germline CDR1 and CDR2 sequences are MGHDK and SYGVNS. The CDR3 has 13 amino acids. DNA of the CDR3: TGTGCCAGCTCCGGGGGGCTTCATCAGCCCCAGCATTTT. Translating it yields CASSGGLHQPQHF.

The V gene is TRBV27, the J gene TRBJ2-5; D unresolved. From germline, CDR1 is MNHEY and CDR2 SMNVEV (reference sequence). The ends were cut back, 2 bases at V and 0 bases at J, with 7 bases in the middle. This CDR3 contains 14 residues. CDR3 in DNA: TGTGCCAGCAGTTTAAGGCCGTACCAAGAGACCCAGTACTTC. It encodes CASSLRPYQETQYF.

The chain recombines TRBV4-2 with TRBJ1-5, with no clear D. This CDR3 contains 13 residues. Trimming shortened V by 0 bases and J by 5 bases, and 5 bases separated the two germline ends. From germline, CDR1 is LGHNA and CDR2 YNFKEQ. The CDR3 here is CASSQERDQPQHF. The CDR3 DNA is TGTGCCAGCAGCCAAGAACGGGATCAGCCCCAGCATTTT.

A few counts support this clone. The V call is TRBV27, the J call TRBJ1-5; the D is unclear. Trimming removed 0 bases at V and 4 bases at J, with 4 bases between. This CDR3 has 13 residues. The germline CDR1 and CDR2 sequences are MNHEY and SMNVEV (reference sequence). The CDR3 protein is CASSLSTNQPQHF. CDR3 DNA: TGTGCCAGCAGTTTATCGACTAATCAGCCCCAGCATTTT.

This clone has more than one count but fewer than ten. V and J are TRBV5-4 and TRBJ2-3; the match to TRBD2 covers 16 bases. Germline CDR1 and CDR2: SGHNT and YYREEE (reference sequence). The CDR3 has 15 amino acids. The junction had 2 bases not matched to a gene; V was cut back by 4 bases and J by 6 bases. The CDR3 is CASSPGLAGGDTQYF. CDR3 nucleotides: TGTGCCAGCAGCCCGGGACTAGCGGGAGGGGATACGCAGTATTTT. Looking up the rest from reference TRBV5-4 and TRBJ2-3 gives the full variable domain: ETGVTQSPTHLIKTRGQQVTLRCSSQSGHNTVSWYQQALGQGPQFIFQYYREEENGRGNFPPRFSGLQFPNYSSELNVNALELDDSALYLCASSPGLAGGDTQYFGPGTRLTVL.

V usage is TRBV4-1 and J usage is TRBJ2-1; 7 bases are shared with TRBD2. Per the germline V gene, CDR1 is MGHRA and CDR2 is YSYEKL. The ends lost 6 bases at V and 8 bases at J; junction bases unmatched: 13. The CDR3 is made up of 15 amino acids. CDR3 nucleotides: TGCGCCAGCAGTACAATGTGGGGGGGATTCGATGAGCAGTTCTTC. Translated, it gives CASSTMWGGFDEQFF.

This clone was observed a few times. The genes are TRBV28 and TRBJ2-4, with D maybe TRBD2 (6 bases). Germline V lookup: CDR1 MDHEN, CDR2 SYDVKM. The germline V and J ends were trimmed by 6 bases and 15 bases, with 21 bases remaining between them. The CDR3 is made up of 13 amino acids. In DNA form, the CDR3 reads TGTGCCAGCAGCCGAAATTTACTAGCTTCGGCGTACTTC. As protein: CASSRNLLASAYF.

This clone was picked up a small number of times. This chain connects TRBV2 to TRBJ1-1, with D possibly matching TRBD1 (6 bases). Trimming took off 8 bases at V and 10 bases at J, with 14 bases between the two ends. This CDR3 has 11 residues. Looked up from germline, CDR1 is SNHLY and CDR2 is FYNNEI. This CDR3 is CASRQAEIAFF. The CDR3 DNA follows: TGTGCCAGCCGACAGGCGGAGATAGCTTTCTTT.

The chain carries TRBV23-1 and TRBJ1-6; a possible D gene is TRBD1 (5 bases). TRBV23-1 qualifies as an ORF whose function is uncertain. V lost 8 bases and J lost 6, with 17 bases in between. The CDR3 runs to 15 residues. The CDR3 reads CASGDGPPSNSPLHF. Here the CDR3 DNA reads TGCGCCAGCGGGGACGGCCCCCCGAGTAATTCACCCCTCCACTTT.

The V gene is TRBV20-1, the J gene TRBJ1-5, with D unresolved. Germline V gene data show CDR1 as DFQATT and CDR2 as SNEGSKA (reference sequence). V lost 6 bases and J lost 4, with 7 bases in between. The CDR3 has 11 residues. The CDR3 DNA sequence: TGCAGTGCCGCGGGGAATCAGCCCCAGCATTTT. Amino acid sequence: CSAAGNQPQHF.

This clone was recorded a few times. The CDR3 nucleotides read TGTGCCAGCAGTTTATCGACACGGGTGCCAGATACGCAGTATTTT. Translating gives CASSLSTRVPDTQYF. The chain is built from TRBV27 and TRBJ2-3; D remains unclear. The V and J ends lost 0 bases and 4 bases respectively, with 11 bases between them. Looked up from germline, CDR1 is MNHEY and CDR2 is SMNVEV (reference sequence). This CDR3 region has 15 residues.

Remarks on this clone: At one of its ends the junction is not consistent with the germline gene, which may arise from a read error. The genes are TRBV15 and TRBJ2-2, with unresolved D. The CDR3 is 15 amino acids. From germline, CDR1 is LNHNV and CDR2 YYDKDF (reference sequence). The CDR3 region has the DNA TGTGCCACCAGCAGAGATCAACCGAAAACCGGGGAGCTGTTTTTT. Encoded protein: CATSRDQPKTGELFF.

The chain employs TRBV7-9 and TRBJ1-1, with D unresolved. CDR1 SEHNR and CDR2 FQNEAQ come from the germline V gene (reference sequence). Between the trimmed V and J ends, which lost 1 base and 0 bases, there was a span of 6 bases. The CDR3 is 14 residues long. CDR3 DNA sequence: TGTGCCAGCAGCTTAGTAGGGATGAACACTGAAGCTTTCTTT. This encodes CASSLVGMNTEAFF.

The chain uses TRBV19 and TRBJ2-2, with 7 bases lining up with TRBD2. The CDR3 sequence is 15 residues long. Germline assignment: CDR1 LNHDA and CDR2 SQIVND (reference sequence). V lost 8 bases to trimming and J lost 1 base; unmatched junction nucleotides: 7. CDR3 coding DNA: TGTGCCAGTCGCGGCGGGAGTGGGAACACCGGGGAGCTGTTTTTT. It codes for CASRGGSGNTGELFF. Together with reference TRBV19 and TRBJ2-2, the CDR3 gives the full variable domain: DGGITQSPKYLFRKEGQNVTLSCEQNLNHDAMYWYRQDPGQGLRLIYYSQIVNDFQKGDIAEGYSVSREKKESFPLTVTSAQKNPTAFYLCASRGGSGNTGELFFGEGSRLTVL.

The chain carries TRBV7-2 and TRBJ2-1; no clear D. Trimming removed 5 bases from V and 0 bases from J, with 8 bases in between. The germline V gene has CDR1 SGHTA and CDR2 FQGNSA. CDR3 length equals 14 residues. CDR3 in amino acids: CASSDVSSYNEQFF. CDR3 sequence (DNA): TGTGCCAGCAGCGACGTAAGCTCCTACAATGAGCAGTTCTTC. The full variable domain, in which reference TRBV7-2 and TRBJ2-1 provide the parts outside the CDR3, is GAGVSQSPSNKVTEKGKDVELRCDPISGHTALYWYRQSLGQGLEFLIYFQGNSAPDKSGLPSDRFSAERTGGSVSTLTIQRTQQEDSAVYLCASSDVSSYNEQFFGPGTRLTVL.

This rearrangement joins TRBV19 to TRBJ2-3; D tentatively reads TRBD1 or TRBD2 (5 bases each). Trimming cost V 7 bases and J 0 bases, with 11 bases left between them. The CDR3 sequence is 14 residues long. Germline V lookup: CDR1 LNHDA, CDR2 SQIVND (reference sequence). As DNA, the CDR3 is TGTGCCAGTACCCCGGGACCCAGCACAGATACGCAGTATTTT. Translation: CASTPGPSTDTQYF.

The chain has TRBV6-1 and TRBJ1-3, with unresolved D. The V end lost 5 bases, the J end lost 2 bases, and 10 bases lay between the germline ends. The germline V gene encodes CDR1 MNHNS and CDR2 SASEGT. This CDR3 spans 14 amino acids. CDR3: CASSHTGTGNTIYF. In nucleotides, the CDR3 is TGTGCCAGCAGTCACACCGGGACTGGAAACACCATATATTTT.

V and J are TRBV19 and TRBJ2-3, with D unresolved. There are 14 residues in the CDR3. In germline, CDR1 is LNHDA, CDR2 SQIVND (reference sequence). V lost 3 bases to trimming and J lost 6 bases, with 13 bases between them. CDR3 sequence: CASSIPPATDTQYF. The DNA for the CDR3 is TGTGCCAGTAGTATCCCCCCGGCGACGGATACGCAGTATTTT.